This T cell receptor beta chain was documented in a study of blood T cell repertoires in COVID-19. About the study: The United States, Italy and Spain supplied acute and convalescent COVID-19 samples. T cells, B-cell-depleted T cells, or PBMCs supplied cDNA or gDNA.

TCRdb's copy holds only in-frame clones and misses some; the assay was immunoSEQ multiplex PCR. This sample has around 100,000 clones, with 70% to 90% found just once. CDR1 and CDR2 (germline): MNHEY, SMNVEV (reference sequence). The CDR3 extends over 19 amino acids. V lost 6 bases, J lost 0 bases, and 18 bases stayed unmatched. This receptor was taken from a man aged 45-60 years with active or convalescent COVID-19. The sequencing input was peripheral blood. The chain carries TRBV27 and TRBJ1-1; TRBD1 matches 8 bases. The CDR3 reads CASSLTLTGVRGLNTEAFF. DNA for the CDR3: TGTGCCAGCAGCCTAACCCTGACAGGGGTAAGAGGTTTGAACACTGAAGCTTTCTTT.